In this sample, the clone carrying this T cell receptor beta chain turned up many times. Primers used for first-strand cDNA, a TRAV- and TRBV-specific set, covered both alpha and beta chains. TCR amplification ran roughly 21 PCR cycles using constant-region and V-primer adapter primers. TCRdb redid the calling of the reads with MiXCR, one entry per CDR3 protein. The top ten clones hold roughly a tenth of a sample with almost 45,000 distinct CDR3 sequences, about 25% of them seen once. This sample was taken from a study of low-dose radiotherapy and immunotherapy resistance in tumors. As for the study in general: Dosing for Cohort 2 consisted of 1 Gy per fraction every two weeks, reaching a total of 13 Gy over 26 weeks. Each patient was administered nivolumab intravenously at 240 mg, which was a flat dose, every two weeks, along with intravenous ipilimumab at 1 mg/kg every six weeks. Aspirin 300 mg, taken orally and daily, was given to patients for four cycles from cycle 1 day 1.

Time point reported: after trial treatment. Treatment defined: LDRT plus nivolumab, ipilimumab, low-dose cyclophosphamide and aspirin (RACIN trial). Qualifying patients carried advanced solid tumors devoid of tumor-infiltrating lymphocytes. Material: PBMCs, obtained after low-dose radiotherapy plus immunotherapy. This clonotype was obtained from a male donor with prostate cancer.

CDR3 DNA sequence: TGTGCCAGCAGCTTAGACGGCTCCTACGAGCAGTACTTC. This codes for CASSLDGSYEQYF. This chain joins TRBV7-9 and TRBJ2-7; D gene ambiguous. Trimming stripped 1 base from V and 0 bases from J, with 4 bases between. The V gene's germline CDR1 is SEHNR and CDR2 FQNEAQ (reference sequence). This CDR3 is 13 amino acids long. Complete variable domain (other parts from reference TRBV7-9 and TRBJ2-7): DTGVSQNPRHKITKRGQNVTFRCDPISEHNRLYWYRQTLGQGPEFLTYFQNEAQLEKSRLLSDRFSAERPKGSFSTLEIQRTEQGDSAMYLCASSLDGSYEQYFGPGTRLTVT.